This T cell receptor beta chain was identified in a study of molecular identifiers for immune sequencing clone quantification. TCRdb re-called the PCR reads with MiXCR, one entry per CDR3 protein. The sample shows some 320,000 distinct CDR3 sequences, roughly 23% of them seen only once. As concerns this clonotype: The antigen remains undetermined.

Study outcomes and limitations: Jurkat TCR RNA spiked in from one cell reportedly remained identifiable amid approximately 1 million naive cells. Sizes of clones that are highly expanded could be underestimated (if identical TCR molecules share a barcode).

Germline V CDR1 and CDR2: MNHEY, SVGAGI. V was clipped by 5 bases and J by 4 bases; unmatched bases: 11. This CDR3 has 15 amino acids. Naive CD8 library inputs spanned roughly 17,000 to 1,100,000 sorted cells and 10%, 30% or 50% RNA. Naive CD8 T cells were sorted as CD8+CD4-CCR7+CD45RA+. The TCR was taken from a human donor in good health. Some libraries in this study had Jurkat cell RNA spiked in. Sequencing was carried out using naive CD8+ T cells from blood, with Jurkat cell RNA spiked in. The subset is: FACS-sorted CD8+CD4-CCR7+CD45RA+ naive T cells. This sequence joins TRBV6-5 and TRBJ2-7; 7 nucleotides line up with TRBD2. CDR3: CASSVGGRAYYEQYF. The CDR3 nucleotides read TGTGCCAGCAGTGTGGGGGGGAGGGCCTATTACGAGCAGTACTTC.